These T cell receptor beta chains were read from a single sample in a study of beta chain features in type 1 diabetes. Measured with immunoSEQ multiplex PCR; TCRdb has only the in-frame clones, and not every one. Of roughly 280,000 clones listed, 24% are singletons. Sequencing input: naive CD4+ T cells from blood. The receptors shown here come from a woman younger than 45 with type 1 diabetes. CDR3s include the opening cysteine and the closing phenylalanine or tryptophan. D genes are given only for firm matches. Size is stated for part of the rows, as once, few or many counts, or as a class when the clone is expanded.

>TRBJ2-5|TRBV5-1|NA|TRBD1
CASSLAGGTGRGETQYF
TGCGCCAGCAGCTTGGCCGGAGGGACAGGGCGAGGAGAGACCCAGTACTTC
>TRBJ2-7|TRBV5-1|NA|NA
CASSLVLLQQGYEQYF
TGCGCCAGCAGCTTGGTCCTGCTTCAACAGGGTTACGAGCAGTACTTC
>TRBJ2-1|TRBV7-2|few|NA
CASSLRGTEYNEQFF
TGTGCCAGCAGCTTACGCGGGACCGAGTACAATGAGCAGTTCTTC
>TRBJ2-5|TRBV29-1|few|TRBD1
CSATQQGETQYF
TGCAGCGCGACCCAACAGGGGGAGACCCAGTACTTC
>TRBJ2-3|TRBV9|NA|NA
CASSLGEGTDTQYF
TGTGCCAGCAGCTTAGGAGAGGGTACAGATACGCAGTATTTT
>TRBJ2-6|TRBV4-3|NA|NA
CASSQGRQGPRGANVLTF
TGCGCCAGCAGCCAAGGGCGGCAGGGGCCTAGGGGGGCCAACGTCCTGACTTTC
>TRBJ2-1|TRBV4-1|NA|NA
CASSPRGEGYNEQFF
TGCGCCAGCAGCCCTAGGGGGGAGGGCTACAATGAGCAGTTCTTC
>TRBJ1-2|TRBV5-4|NA|NA
CASSFSGLGYTF
TGTGCCAGCAGCTTCTCAGGGTTGGGCTACACCTTC
>TRBJ2-7|TRBV6-5|NA|TRBD1
CASSYGDRVEQYF
TGTGCCAGCAGTTATGGGGACAGGGTCGAGCAGTACTTC
>TRBJ2-7|TRBV29-1|NA|TRBD1
CSVGWTGSEQYF
TGCAGCGTTGGATGGACAGGGAGCGAGCAGTACTTC
>TRBJ1-5|TRBV4-2|few|NA
CASSQRDNQPQHF
TGTGCCAGCAGCCAGAGGGATAATCAGCCCCAGCATTTT
>TRBJ2-3|TRBV30|NA|NA
CAWGTATDTQYF
TGTGCCTGGGGGACTGCCACAGATACGCAGTATTTT
>TRBJ2-7|TRBV13|few|TRBD1
CASSRGQTYEQYF
TGTGCCAGCAGCCGGGGACAGACCTACGAGCAGTACTTC
>TRBJ1-5|TRBV19|NA|TRBD1
CASTVRGRSNQPQHF
TGTGCCAGTACCGTCAGGGGGCGCAGCAATCAGCCCCAGCATTTT
>TRBJ2-3|TRBV30|few|TRBD2
CAWSVAGDMARDTQYF
TGTGCCTGGAGTGTAGCGGGAGATATGGCTAGAGATACGCAGTATTTT
>TRBJ2-5|TRBV29-1|few|TRBD1
CSVAGTGVLETQYF
TGCAGCGTTGCCGGGACAGGGGTGTTAGAGACCCAGTACTTC
>TRBJ1-5|TRBV2|NA|NA
CASSGRGGYSNQPQHF
TGTGCCAGCAGTGGGAGGGGGGGTTATAGCAATCAGCCCCAGCATTTT
>TRBJ2-3|TRBV2|few|NA
CASSANADTQYF
TGTGCCAGCAGTGCTAATGCGGATACGCAGTATTTT
>TRBJ1-1|TRBV19|NA|NA
CASSSYHYTEAFF
TGTGCCAGTAGCTCCTACCATTACACTGAAGCTTTCTTT
>TRBJ2-6|TRBV28|few|NA
CASSLPSGANVLTF
TGTGCCAGCAGCCTACCCTCTGGGGCCAACGTCCTGACTTTC
>TRBJ2-1|TRBV9|few|NA
CASSVGVGTQDEQFF
TGTGCCAGCAGCGTAGGGGTTGGCACGCAGGATGAGCAGTTCTTC
>TRBJ2-2|TRBV9|few|NA
CASSDGRNTGELFF
TGTGCCAGCAGCGATGGCAGGAACACCGGGGAGCTGTTTTTT
>TRBJ1-1|TRBV5-4|NA|NA
CASSPRGVGTEAFF
TGTGCCAGCAGCCCTCGGGGTGTTGGGACTGAAGCTTTCTTT
>TRBJ2-3|TRBV5-1|few|TRBD1
CASSLHRGETQYF
TGCGCCAGCAGCCTTCACAGGGGGGAAACGCAGTATTTT
>TRBJ2-7|TRBV2|few|NA
CASRSGQHSYEQYF
TGTGCCAGCAGATCCGGACAGCACTCCTACGAGCAGTACTTC
>TRBJ1-5|TRBV5-6|NA|TRBD1
CASSWGQGRQPQHF
TGTGCCAGCAGCTGGGGACAGGGACGTCAGCCCCAGCATTTT
>TRBJ1-4|TRBV5-1|NA|TRBD1
CASSLRGQRLGNDEKLFF
TGCGCCAGCAGCCTGAGGGGACAGAGACTAGGGAATGACGAAAAACTGTTTTTT
>TRBJ2-2|TRBV11-2|NA|TRBD2
CASTRGLAGVGTGELFF
TGTGCCAGCACCCGGGGACTAGCGGGAGTTGGCACCGGGGAGCTGTTTTTT
>TRBJ2-2|TRBV7-8|NA|NA
CASSPLTGLNTGELFF
TGTGCCAGCAGCCCCTTAACGGGACTGAACACCGGGGAGCTGTTTTTT